This T cell receptor (beta chain) was sequenced during a study of long-term antiretroviral therapy in people with HIV. Findings and caveats of the study: HIV repertoires showed narrower CDR3 length ranges than controls.

The CDR3 runs 13 residues. V lost 6 bases and J lost 1, with 7 bases in between. CDR1 is SGHTA and CDR2 is FQGTGA in the germline V gene. Survey-level resolution applied to immunoSEQ assay v3.0. Method: immunoSEQ multiplex PCR; TCRdb's copy keeps in-frame clones and lacks some. In the table there are 20,000 to 25,000 clones, about 77% of which are singletons. A word on this clone: Its antigen is unidentified.

This sequence was found in a middle-aged woman with HIV. The sample consisted of unsorted PBMCs, taken 0.5 years after starting antiretroviral therapy. J is TRBJ1-3 and V is TRBV7-3, with TRBD1 as a possible D gene (5 bases). CDR3 loop: CASRGGSGNTIYF. The CDR3 coding sequence is TGTGCCAGCAGGGGGGGGTCTGGAAACACCATATATTTT.